This is a list of T cell receptor beta chains from one sample in a study of cytomegalovirus exposure and HLA in healthy donors. The table came from immunoSEQ multiplex PCR; TCRdb's copy has only in-frame clones and leaves some out. The data contain under 200,000 clones, roughly 80% of them singletons. The sequencing sample was made of PBMCs. All receptors come from a man younger than 40 in good health and CMV-seronegative. The CDR3 runs from the conserved cysteine through the conserved F or W. A D gene is named only where the DNA matches it firmly. For some rows the clone size is stated as once, few or many, or as a class when expanded; others skip it.

>.|TRBJ2-3|TRBV19|TRBD2
TGTGCCAGTAGTACTGAACTAGCGGGGGTAACAGATACGCAGTATTTT
CASSTELAGVTDTQYF
>.|TRBJ2-6|TRBV6-5|.
TGTGCCAGCAGTCCTCTCTTCTCTGGGGCCAACGTCCTGACTTTC
CASSPLFSGANVLTF
>.|TRBJ2-1|TRBV5-1|TRBD2
TGCGCCAGCAGCTTTGGAGCGGGGGGCGACAATGAGCAGTTCTTC
CASSFGAGGDNEQFF
>.|TRBJ2-3|TRBV10-2|.
TGCGCCAGCAGTGTCGGTAGCACAGATACGCAGTATTTT
CASSVGSTDTQYF
>.|TRBJ1-1|TRBV10-3|.
TGTGCCATCAGTCAGACATCCAACACTGAAGCTTTCTTT
CAISQTSNTEAFF
>.|TRBJ1-1|TRBV15|TRBD1
TGTGCCACCAGCAGAGAGACAGGGAGGTACGTAGCTTTCTTT
CATSRETGRYVAFF
>.|TRBJ2-7|TRBV28|TRBD2
TGTGCCAGCAGCCGATCTGGGACTAGCGGGCCCCACTCCTACGAGCAGTACTTC
CASSRSGTSGPHSYEQYF
>.|TRBJ2-6|TRBV10-1|.
TGCGCCAGCAGTGACCGGGTAATCAGGGCCACTGGGGCCAACGTCCTGACTTTC
CASSDRVIRATGANVLTF
>.|TRBJ2-1|TRBV15|TRBD2
TGTGCCACCAGCCGAACCGTAGCGGGGCCCCCCCGGGGCAATGAGCAGTTCTTC
CATSRTVAGPPRGNEQFF
>once|TRBJ2-3|TRBV18|TRBD2
TGTGCCAGCTCACCACTAGCGGGAGGGCCCCCGAACACAGATACGCAGTATTTT
CASSPLAGGPPNTDTQYF
>.|TRBJ2-5|TRBV30|TRBD1
TGTGCCTGGCAGGGGGCGCGAGGAGAGACCCAGTACTTC
CAWQGARGETQYF
>.|TRBJ1-2|TRBV7-6|TRBD1
TGTGCCAGCAGCTTAAGTGGCGACAGGGTCGGCTACACCTTC
CASSLSGDRVGYTF
>.|TRBJ1-6|TRBV30|TRBD1
TGTGCCTGGAGTTGGGACAGTTCACCCCTCCACTTT
CAWSWDSSPLHF
>once|TRBJ2-5|TRBV7-9|.
TGTGCCAGCAGCAACAGGGTTCTCCAAGAGACCCAGTACTTC
CASSNRVLQETQYF
>.|TRBJ2-2|TRBV5-1|.
TGCGCCAGCAGGTATTCTGGGAGAGGAGCCGGGGAGCTGTTTTTT
CASRYSGRGAGELFF
>.|TRBJ2-6|TRBV5-1|.
TGCGCCAGCAGCTTAGGAGGGGCCCCTGGGGCCAACGTCCTGACTTTC
CASSLGGAPGANVLTF
>.|TRBJ2-1|TRBV27|TRBD2
TGTGCCAGCACTGCGGGAGGGATAGATGAGCAGTTCTTC
CASTAGGIDEQFF
>.|TRBJ1-2|TRBV15|.
TGTGCCACCAGCAGAGACGGGGGAAAATCCCATGGCTACACCTTC
CATSRDGGKSHGYTF
>few|TRBJ1-1|TRBV19|TRBD1
TGTGCCAGTAGTATCGGACAGGCGAACACTGAAGCTTTCTTT
CASSIGQANTEAFF
>.|TRBJ1-3|TRBV29-1|TRBD1
TGCAGCGAAACAGGCACAGGGGGGTTCTCTGGAAACACCATATATTTT
CSETGTGGFSGNTIYF
>.|TRBJ2-7|TRBV5-1|TRBD2
TGCGCCAGCAGCATTTGGGGGGGTAGCTACGAGCAGTACTTC
CASSIWGGSYEQYF
>.|TRBJ1-4|TRBV5-1|.
TGCGCCAGCAGCTCAGGACAGACTAATGAAAAACTGTTTTTT
CASSSGQTNEKLFF
>.|TRBJ2-7|TRBV5-1|.
TGCGCCAGCAGCTTGGGGCTCCCGTCCCCTCGCGGGCAGTACTTC
CASSLGLPSPRGQYF